The 19 T cell receptor beta chains presented below share a single source sample, sequenced in a study of beta chain features in type 1 diabetes. Study-wide results and limits: The study found moderately but significantly shorter TCRB CDR3s in all four CD4+ subsets of Type 1 diabetes patients.

Their antigen targets remain unknown. TCRB transcripts that were expressed got sequenced, as all of the isolated RNA had been reverse transcribed. Sequenced by immunoSEQ multiplex PCR; TCRdb stores in-frame clones only, minus some. This table holds 300,000 or so clones, over 7% found once. The sequenced sample consisted of central memory CD4+ T cells from blood. The receptors come from a man younger than 45 with type 1 diabetes.

This clone was observed a handful of times. This chain links TRBV5-1 with TRBJ1-4, with D possibly TRBD1 on 6 matching bases. V was trimmed by 3 bases and J by 7 bases, leaving 16 bases between them. The germline V gene encodes CDR1 SGHRS and CDR2 YFSETQ. The CDR3 length is 15 residues. This CDR3 reads CASSSTGTTAEKLFF. The CDR3 DNA follows: TGCGCCAGCAGCTCAACAGGGACGACAGCTGAAAAACTGTTTTTT.

V gene TRBV7-2 combines with J gene TRBJ2-3, with 8 nucleotides matching TRBD1. The CDR3 extends over 16 amino acids. Germline V gene lookup returns CDR1 SGHTA and CDR2 FQGNSA. V gave up 5 bases and J gave up 7 bases; unmatched junction bases: 14. The CDR3 bases are TGTGCCAGCAGCCGACAGGGGCCCCTCTACGGGAATACGCAGTATTTT. Residues: CASSRQGPLYGNTQYF.

V gene TRBV7-9 combines with J gene TRBJ2-3; TRBD1 aligns across 11 bases. The V and J ends lost 1 base and 2 bases, in that order; junction bases with no gene match: 2. CDR1 SEHNR and CDR2 FQNEAQ come from the germline V gene (reference sequence). This CDR3 has 16 amino acids. Here the CDR3 DNA reads TGTGCCAGCAGCTTAGGGACAGGGGGCGTCACAGATACGCAGTATTTT. Translated: CASSLGTGGVTDTQYF.

The gene calls are TRBV7-2 and TRBJ2-7; possibly TRBD2 for D (6 bases). V was shortened by 5 bases and J by 5 bases, with 19 bases between the two germline ends. Germline CDR1 is SGHTA and CDR2 is FQGNSA. The CDR3 is made up of 15 amino acids. The CDR3 reads CASSGGSGTPHEQYF. The CDR3 bases are TGTGCCAGCAGCGGGGGGTCCGGGACTCCCCACGAGCAGTACTTC.

Of note for this clone: One junction end disagrees with the germline gene, perhaps due to a read error. The chain couples TRBV27 to TRBJ1-4, with a weak D call TRBD1 (5 bases). The CDR3 is 12 residues long. The germline V gene encodes CDR1 MNHEY and CDR2 SMNVEV (reference sequence). Here the CDR3 reads CASSTPGQKLFF. CDR3 in DNA: TGTGCCAGCAGTACCCCGGGGCAAAAGCTGTTTTTT.

The chain joins TRBV6-6 to TRBJ1-2; 9 bases agree with TRBD1. This CDR3 is 13 amino acids long. Germline V gene lookup returns CDR1 MNHNY and CDR2 SVGAGI (reference sequence). Germline trimming cut 5 bases from V and 8 bases from J; bases unmatched to any gene: 6. Here the CDR3 DNA reads TGTGCCAGCAGTATACAGGGGGCGAGGGGCTACACCTTC. Protein product: CASSIQGARGYTF.

The J gene is TRBJ2-7, the V gene TRBV7-9; TRBD1 matches at 7 bases. This CDR3 has 17 amino acids. V shed 5 bases and J 3 bases; nucleotides not matched to a gene: 16. The germline CDR1 and CDR2 sequences are SEHNR and FQNEAQ (reference sequence). CDR3: CASSLGTRRGPGYEQYF. The CDR3 region has the DNA TGTGCCAGCAGCCTAGGGACGAGAAGGGGGCCCGGCTACGAGCAGTACTTC.

This clone was found a few times. The chain has TRBV6-5 and TRBJ1-5, with D unclear. Germline V CDR1 and CDR2: MNHEY, SVGAGI. V gave up 5 bases and J gave up 0 bases, with 8 bases separating them. This CDR3 has 14 amino acids. CDR3 region: CASSAALSNQPQHF. The CDR3 nucleotides are TGTGCCAGCAGTGCAGCTCTTAGCAATCAGCCCCAGCATTTT.

In regard to this clone: The junction and the germline gene differ at one end; a read error may be behind it. V gene TRBV10-1 combines with J gene TRBJ2-7; the D gene is possibly TRBD2 (6 bases). The CDR3 sequence is 9 residues long. From germline, CDR1 is WNHNN and CDR2 SYGVQD (reference sequence). Here the CDR3 DNA reads TGCGCCAGCAGTTTTGTGGAGGGCTTC. It is translated as CASSFVEGF.

The chain has TRBV2 and TRBJ2-7; 14 bases fit TRBD2. J gave up 5 bases and V 7 bases, and 4 bases lay outside the gene matches. Germline assignment: CDR1 SNHLY and CDR2 FYNNEI. CDR3 length equals 14 residues. In DNA, the CDR3 is TGTGCCAGCACTCGGACTAGCGGGGGGAACGAGCAGTACTTC. Translated, it gives CASTRTSGGNEQYF.

This clone was observed a few times. Other DNA sequences in the sample encode the same CDR3. This chain links TRBV18 with TRBJ1-3; D call uncertain. The V end lost 2 bases, the J end lost 8 bases, and 4 bases lay between the germline ends. Germline loops: CDR1 KGHSH, CDR2 LQKENI. This CDR3 spans 11 amino acids. CDR3 loop: CASSPGDTIYF. The CDR3 nucleotides are TGTGCCAGCTCACCAGGGGACACCATATATTTT.

This clone was counted many times. This specimen includes other DNA sequences encoding the same CDR3. The rearrangement links TRBV7-2 to TRBJ2-1, with D possibly being TRBD2 (6 bases). The CDR3 spans 13 residues. The germline gives CDR1 SGHTA, CDR2 FQGNSA. V lost 1 base and J lost 10, with 11 bases in between. Here the CDR3 reads CASSLVGGNEQFF. In nucleotides, the CDR3 is TGTGCCAGCAGCTTAGTGGGCGGGAACGAGCAGTTCTTC.

This clone has a handful of counts. CDR3 nucleotides: TGTGCCAGCAGTGAACGGGCTAGCGGGGGGGCCTACAATGAGCAGTTCTTC. Its protein is CASSERASGGAYNEQFF. The chain recombines TRBV6-1 with TRBJ2-1; 12 bases map to TRBD2. The CDR3 has 17 residues. The germline gives CDR1 MNHNS, CDR2 SASEGT. Losses at the gene ends were 2 bases for V and 2 bases for J; bases not matched to a gene: 4.

J is TRBJ2-7 and V is TRBV5-1, with a weak D call TRBD1 (6 bases). The CDR3 contains 15 residues. V dropped 0 bases and J dropped 1 base, with 11 bases sitting between them. Germline V lookup: CDR1 SGHRS, CDR2 YFSETQ. CDR3 region: CASSLGGRQSYEQYF. CDR3 nucleotide sequence: TGCGCCAGCAGCTTGGGGGGGCGCCAATCCTACGAGCAGTACTTC. The variable domain in full, with the rest retrieved from reference TRBV5-1 and TRBJ2-7, is KAGVTQTPRYLIKTRGQQVTLSCSPISGHRSVSWYQQTPGQGLQFLFEYFSETQRNKGNFPGRFSGRQFSNSRSEMNVSTLELGDSALYLCASSLGGRQSYEQYFGPGTRLTVT.

This clone was observed many times. This chain uses TRBV7-9 with TRBJ2-2, with 7 bases lining up with TRBD1. CDR1 and CDR2 (germline): SEHNR, FQNEAQ (reference sequence). The V gene end was trimmed by 4 bases and the J gene end by 7 bases; junction bases not matched to a gene: 9. This CDR3 has 15 amino acids. Here the CDR3 reads CASSSDTGAIGELFF. CDR3 coding DNA: TGTGCCAGCAGCTCAGATACAGGGGCTATCGGGGAGCTGTTTTTT.

The CDR3 protein is CASSPQGSGNTGELFF. DNA for the CDR3: TGTGCCAGCAGCCCCCAGGGTAGCGGGAACACCGGGGAGCTGTTTTTT. The chain has TRBV7-6 and TRBJ2-2; perhaps TRBD2 as D (6 bases). Germline-derived CDR1 and CDR2 are SGHVS and FNYEAQ. V was shortened by 5 bases and J by 1 base, with 14 bases between the two germline ends. There are 16 residues in the CDR3. Variable domain in full (rest from reference TRBV7-6 and TRBJ2-2): GAGVSQSPRYKVTKRGQDVALRCDPISGHVSLYWYRQALGQGPEFLTYFNYEAQQDKSGLPNDRFSAERPEGSISTLTIQRTEQRDSAMYRCASSPQGSGNTGELFFGEGSRLTVL.

This clone was recorded at least ten times. At the DNA level, this CDR3 is encoded by other sequences in the same sample as well. This chain uses TRBV6-6 with TRBJ2-5; a weak D match, TRBD1 (7 bases). Germline V gives CDR1 MNHNY, CDR2 SVGAGI (reference sequence). The CDR3 spans 14 residues. Trimming stripped 3 bases from V and 5 bases from J, with 13 bases between. CDR3 nucleotide sequence: TGTGCCAGCAGTTATCAGGGGGGCCCGGAGACCCAGTACTTC. Translation gives CASSYQGGPETQYF.

This clone occurred a few times. The V and J genes are TRBV6-4 and TRBJ2-3, with TRBD2 as a possible D gene (7 bases). The CDR3 consists of 16 residues. The germline V and J ends were trimmed by 1 base and 0 bases, with 11 bases remaining between them. Germline loops: CDR1 MRHNA, CDR2 SNTAGT. CDR3 sequence: CASSDLGGASTDTQYF. The CDR3 DNA sequence: TGTGCCAGCAGTGACTTAGGGGGGGCTAGCACAGATACGCAGTATTTT.

The rearrangement uses TRBV2 and TRBJ2-2, with 8 bases matching TRBD2. The ends lost 6 bases at V and 2 bases at J; junction bases unmatched: 8. CDR1 is SNHLY and CDR2 is FYNNEI in the germline V gene. CDR3 length: 16 amino acids. CDR3 sequence reads: CASSLIAGSNTGELFF. CDR3 nucleotide sequence: TGTGCCAGCAGCCTGATAGCGGGAAGTAACACCGGGGAGCTGTTTTTT.